This T cell receptor beta chain was documented in a study of cytomegalovirus exposure and HLA in healthy donors. CDR1 is SGHTA and CDR2 is FQGNSA in the germline V gene. V lost 4 bases and J lost 2; bases outside the gene matches: 4. This CDR3 has 14 residues. Clones were sequenced by immunoSEQ multiplex PCR, and TCRdb holds only the in-frame ones, with some missing. The sample records hundreds of thousands of clones, roughly 90% being singletons. The chain combines TRBV7-2 with TRBJ2-7; TRBD2 agrees at 8 bases. The TCR was taken from a woman aged 18-29 years in good health and CMV-seronegative. The material sequenced was PBMCs. Written as DNA, the CDR3 is TGTGCCAGCAGCTCTACTAGCGGTCCCTACGAGCAGTACTTC. This translates into CASSSTSGPYEQYF.